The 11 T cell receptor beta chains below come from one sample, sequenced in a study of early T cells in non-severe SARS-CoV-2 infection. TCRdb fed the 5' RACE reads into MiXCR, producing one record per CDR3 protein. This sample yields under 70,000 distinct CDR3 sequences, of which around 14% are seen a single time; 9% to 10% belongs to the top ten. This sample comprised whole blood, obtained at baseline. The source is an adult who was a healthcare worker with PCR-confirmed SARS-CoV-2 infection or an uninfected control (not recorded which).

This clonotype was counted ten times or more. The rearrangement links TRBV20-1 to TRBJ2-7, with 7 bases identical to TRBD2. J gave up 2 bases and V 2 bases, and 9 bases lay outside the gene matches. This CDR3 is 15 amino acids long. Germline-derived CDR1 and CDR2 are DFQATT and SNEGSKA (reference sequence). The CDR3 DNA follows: TGCAGTGCTAGACGTTCGGCTAGCGGAACCTACGAGCAGTACTTC. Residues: CSARRSASGTYEQYF.

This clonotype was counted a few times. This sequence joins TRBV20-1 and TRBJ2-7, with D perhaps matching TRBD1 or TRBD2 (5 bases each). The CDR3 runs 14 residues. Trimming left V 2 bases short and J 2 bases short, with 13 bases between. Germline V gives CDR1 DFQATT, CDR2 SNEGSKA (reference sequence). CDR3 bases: TGCAGTGCTAGATCTGAATGGGGGACCTACGAGCAGTACTTC. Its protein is CSARSEWGTYEQYF.

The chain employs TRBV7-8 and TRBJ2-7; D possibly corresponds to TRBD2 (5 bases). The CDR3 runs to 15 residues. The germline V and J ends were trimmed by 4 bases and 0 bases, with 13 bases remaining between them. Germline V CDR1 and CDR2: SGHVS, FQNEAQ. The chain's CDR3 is CASSSRRLSSYEQYF. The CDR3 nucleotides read TGTGCCAGCAGCTCACGGAGGCTAAGCTCCTACGAGCAGTACTTC.

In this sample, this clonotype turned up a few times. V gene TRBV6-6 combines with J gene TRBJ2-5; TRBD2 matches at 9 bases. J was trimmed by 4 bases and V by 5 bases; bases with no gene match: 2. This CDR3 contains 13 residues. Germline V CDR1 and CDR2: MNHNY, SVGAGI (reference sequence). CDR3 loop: CASSTTSGETQYF. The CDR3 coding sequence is TGTGCCAGCAGTACGACTAGCGGAGAGACCCAGTACTTC.

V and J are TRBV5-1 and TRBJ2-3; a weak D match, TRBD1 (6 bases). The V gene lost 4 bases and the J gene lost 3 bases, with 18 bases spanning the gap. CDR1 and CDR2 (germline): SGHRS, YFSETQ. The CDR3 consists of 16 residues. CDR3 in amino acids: CASSKGDTIYTDTQYF. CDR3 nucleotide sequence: TGCGCCAGCAGCAAGGGGGACACGATTTATACAGATACGCAGTATTTT.

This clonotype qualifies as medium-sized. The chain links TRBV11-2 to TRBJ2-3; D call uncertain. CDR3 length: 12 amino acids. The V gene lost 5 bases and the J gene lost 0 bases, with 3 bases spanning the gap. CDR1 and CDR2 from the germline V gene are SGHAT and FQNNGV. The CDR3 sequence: CASSPSTDTQYF. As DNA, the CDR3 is TGTGCCAGCAGCCCGAGCACAGATACGCAGTATTTT. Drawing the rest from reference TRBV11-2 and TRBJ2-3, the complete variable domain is EAGVAQSPRYKIIEKRQSVAFWCNPISGHATLYWYQQILGQGPKLLIQFQNNGVVDDSQLPKDRFSAERLKGVDSTLKIQPAKLEDSAVYLCASSPSTDTQYFGPGTRLTVL.

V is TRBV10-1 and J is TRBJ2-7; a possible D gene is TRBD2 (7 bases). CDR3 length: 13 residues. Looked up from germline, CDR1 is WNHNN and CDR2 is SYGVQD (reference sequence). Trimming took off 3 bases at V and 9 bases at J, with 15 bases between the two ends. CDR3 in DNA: TGCGCCAGCAGTGATTCCGGGGGGCAGGGGCAGTACTTC. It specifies CASSDSGGQGQYF.

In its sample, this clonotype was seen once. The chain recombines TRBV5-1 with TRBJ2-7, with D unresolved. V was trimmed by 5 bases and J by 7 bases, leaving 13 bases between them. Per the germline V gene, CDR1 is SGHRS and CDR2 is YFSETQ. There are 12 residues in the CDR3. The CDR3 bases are TGCGCCAGCAGACCAAATTATGGGGAGCAGTACTTC. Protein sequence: CASRPNYGEQYF.

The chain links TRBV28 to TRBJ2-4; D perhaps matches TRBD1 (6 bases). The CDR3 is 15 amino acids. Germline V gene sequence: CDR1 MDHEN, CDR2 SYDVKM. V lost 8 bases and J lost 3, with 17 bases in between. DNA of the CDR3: TGTGCCAGCGAAGTAGGGGGTTATGGCAAAAACATTCAGTACTTC. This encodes CASEVGGYGKNIQYF.

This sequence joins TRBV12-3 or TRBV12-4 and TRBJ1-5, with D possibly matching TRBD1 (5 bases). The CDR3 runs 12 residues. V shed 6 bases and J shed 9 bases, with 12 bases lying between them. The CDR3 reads CASSQGLGPQHF. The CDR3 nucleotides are TGTGCCAGCAGCCAGGGTTTAGGGCCCCAGCATTTT.

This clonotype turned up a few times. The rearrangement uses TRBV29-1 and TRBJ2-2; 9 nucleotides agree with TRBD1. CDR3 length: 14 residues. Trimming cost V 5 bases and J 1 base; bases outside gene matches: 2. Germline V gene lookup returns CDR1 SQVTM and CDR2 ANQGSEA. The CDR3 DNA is TGCAGCGTTTTGGGACAGGGGAACACCGGGGAGCTGTTTTTT. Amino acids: CSVLGQGNTGELFF.